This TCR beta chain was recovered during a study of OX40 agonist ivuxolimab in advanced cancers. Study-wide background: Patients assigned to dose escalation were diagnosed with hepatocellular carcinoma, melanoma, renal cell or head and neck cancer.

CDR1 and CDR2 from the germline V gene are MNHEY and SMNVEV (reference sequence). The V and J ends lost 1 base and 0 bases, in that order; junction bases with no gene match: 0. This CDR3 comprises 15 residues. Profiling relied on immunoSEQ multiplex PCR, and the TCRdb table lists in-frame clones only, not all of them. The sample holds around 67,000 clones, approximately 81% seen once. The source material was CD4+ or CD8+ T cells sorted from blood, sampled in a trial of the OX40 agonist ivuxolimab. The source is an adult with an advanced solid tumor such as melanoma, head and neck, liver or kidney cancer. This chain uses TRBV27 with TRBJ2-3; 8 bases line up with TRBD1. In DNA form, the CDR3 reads TGTGCCAGCAGTTTATGGGACAGGAGCACAGATACGCAGTATTTT. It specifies CASSLWDRSTDTQYF.